This T cell receptor (beta chain) derives from a study of T cells in Graves' hyperthyroidism and ophthalmopathy. The overall study: Pretreatment peripheral blood was obtained at initial diagnosis.

Regions amplified from RNA transcripts were the TCR beta CDR3 regions. The HTBI primer set drove a first-round RT-PCR of the TCR CDR3. TCRdb itself ran the multiplex PCR reads through MiXCR, one entry per CDR3 protein. The sample contains hundreds of thousands of distinct CDR3 sequences, approximately 15% of which appear only once. This clonotype was recorded at least ten times. Its cognate antigen is unknown. Study results and caveats: Ophthalmopathy got predicted by the model a median about six months before its onset.

Trimming removed 6 bases at V and 4 bases at J, with 10 bases between. Germline CDR1 MGHDK, CDR2 SYGVNS. The CDR3 covers 13 residues. This TCR derives from a woman between 18 and 29 years old with Graves' hyperthyroidism. Sample: blood. V is TRBV25-1 and J is TRBJ2-1; D possibly corresponds to TRBD1 (5 bases). The CDR3, as DNA: TGTGCCAGCAGCGAAACAGGTTACAATGAGCAGTTCTTC. It codes for CASSETGYNEQFF.